This record covers a single TCR beta chain. Its antigen is currently unknown. This sample was taken from a study of cytomegalovirus exposure and HLA in healthy donors. Study-level results: Reports described diagnosis of cytomegalovirus status by the classifier as highly specific and sensitive. For most TCR beta V segments, an earlier analysis put the productive rate at about 87% or about 30% of the time. Highly shared sequence variants in one cluster were likely a sequencing artifact.

The germline V and J ends were trimmed by 5 bases and 1 base, with 13 bases remaining between them. CDR1 is SGHVS and CDR2 is FQNEAQ in the germline V gene. CDR3 length: 15 residues. The PCR ran on 60 Vbeta and 13 Jbeta primers. Sequencing was performed with immunoSEQ multiplex PCR; in TCRdb, only in-frame clones are kept and a portion is missing. Here the sample spans more than 200,000 clones, 82% being singletons. The material sequenced was PBMCs. V gene TRBV7-8 combines with J gene TRBJ2-3; TRBD1 might be the D (5 bases). This TCR came from a man aged 35 to 55 in good health and CMV-seropositive. The CDR3: CASSPRALRTDTQYF. In nucleotides, the CDR3 is TGTGCCAGCAGCCCCAGGGCCTTACGCACAGATACGCAGTATTTT.